Following are 10 T cell receptor beta chains from one sample sequenced in a study of early T cells in non-severe SARS-CoV-2 infection. TCRdb called the 5' RACE reads again in MiXCR, with one record for every CDR3 protein. The table shows 83,000 or so distinct CDR3 sequences, with over 9.5% occurring only once. Sequences were derived from whole blood, sampled at baseline. These receptors were collected from an adult who was a healthcare worker with PCR-confirmed SARS-CoV-2 infection or an uninfected control (not recorded which).

This clonotype is classed as medium-sized. J is TRBJ1-2 and V is TRBV7-2; D is undetermined. With 1 base removed from V and 3 bases from J, the gap between germline ends came to 9 bases. CDR3 size: 14 residues. The germline gives CDR1 SGHTA, CDR2 FQGNSA. CDR3 residues: CASSLDSSYYGYTF. CDR3 nucleotide sequence: TGTGCCAGCAGCTTAGACAGCTCCTACTATGGCTACACCTTC.

This clonotype has a count of ten or more. This rearrangement joins TRBV28 to TRBJ2-5, with no clear D. Between the trimmed V and J ends, which lost 3 bases and 4 bases, there was a span of 12 bases. Germline V gene lookup returns CDR1 MDHEN and CDR2 SYDVKM. This CDR3 is built from 14 residues. DNA for the CDR3: TGTGCCAGCAGTTTCGTCTCGCGAGGAGAGACCCAGTACTTC. It encodes CASSFVSRGETQYF.

Ten or more counts support this clonotype. The chain couples TRBV12-3 or TRBV12-4 to TRBJ1-1, with 8 bases that match TRBD1. After removal of 6 bases from V and 2 bases from J, the junction contained 8 bases not matched to a gene. This CDR3 contains 15 residues. The CDR3 loop reads CASRLDGTGNTEAFF. In DNA form, the CDR3 reads TGTGCCAGCAGACTAGACGGGACAGGTAACACTGAAGCTTTCTTT.

There are a few counts of this clonotype. The V gene is TRBV20-1, the J gene TRBJ2-1; tentatively, D is TRBD2 (6 bases). In germline, CDR1 is DFQATT, CDR2 SNEGSKA (reference sequence). V lost 2 bases and J lost 4, with 9 bases in between. There are 13 residues in the CDR3. DNA of the CDR3: TGCAGTGCTAGAACTAGCCCGTACAATGAGCAGTTCTTC. It encodes CSARTSPYNEQFF.

This rearrangement joins TRBV14 to TRBJ2-1; TRBD1 might be the D (5 bases). The CDR3 runs to 16 residues. Germline CDR1 is SGHDN and CDR2 is FVKESK. The ends were cut back, 0 bases at V and 5 bases at J, with 14 bases in the middle. The CDR3 DNA reads as TGTGCCAGCAGCCAAGACAGGGTCATAGGAGACAATGAGCAGTTCTTC. It codes for CASSQDRVIGDNEQFF.

This chain connects TRBV3-1 to TRBJ2-1, with 9 bases that match TRBD2. J lost 4 bases, V lost 4 bases, and 5 bases had no gene match. The CDR3 runs to 15 residues. CDR1 LGHDT and CDR2 YNNKEL come from the germline V gene (reference sequence). CDR3 DNA: TGTGCCAGCAGCCCGGCGGGAGGGGGGTACAATGAGCAGTTCTTC. Translation: CASSPAGGGYNEQFF.

The V gene is TRBV28, the J gene TRBJ2-7; weak D call: TRBD1 (5 bases). The CDR3 is 17 residues long. The V gene's germline CDR1 is MDHEN and CDR2 SYDVKM. With 3 bases removed from V and 2 bases from J, the gap between germline ends came to 20 bases. The CDR3 sequence is CASSFPSQIGATYEQYF. CDR3 coding DNA: TGTGCCAGCAGTTTCCCGTCCCAGATTGGGGCAACCTACGAGCAGTACTTC.

V and J are TRBV6-1 and TRBJ1-6; D is possibly TRBD1 (6 bases). The V and J ends lost 7 bases and 9 bases respectively, with 16 bases between them. Per the germline V gene, CDR1 is MNHNS and CDR2 is SASEGT. The CDR3 has 14 residues. The CDR3 DNA sequence: TGTGCCAGCAATATAACGGACAGCCTTTCACCCCTCCACTTT. Residues: CASNITDSLSPLHF.

J is TRBJ2-3 and V is TRBV11-2; the D is unclear. Deletions cut 2 bases from V and 3 bases from J, with 9 bases between. Germline CDR1 and CDR2: SGHAT and FQNNGV. The CDR3 sequence is 14 residues long. CDR3 DNA sequence: TGTGCCAGCAGCTTAAGGATAGGGACAGATACGCAGTATTTT. Its protein product is CASSLRIGTDTQYF.

V is TRBV4-2 and J is TRBJ2-7; TRBD2 agrees at 8 bases. Germline V gene lookup returns CDR1 LGHNA and CDR2 YNFKEQ. The CDR3 has 16 amino acids. V was clipped by 1 base and J by 0 bases; unmatched bases: 5. The CDR3 here is CASSQGLAGNSYEQYF. In nucleotides, the CDR3 is TGTGCCAGCAGCCAAGGCCTAGCGGGCAACTCCTACGAGCAGTACTTC.